This TCR beta chain was identified in a study of cytomegalovirus exposure and HLA in healthy donors. Broader study findings: Relative to equally common others, HLA-associated TCR beta chains showed greater clonal expansion in a later analysis.

The PCR employed 60 Vbeta primers together with 13 Jbeta primers. Generated by immunoSEQ multiplex PCR, the TCRdb table keeps only in-frame clones and is missing some. Of 100,000 or so clones listed, more than 60% are singletons. Of note for this clone: The antigen is undetermined.

This cohort consisted of healthy bone marrow donors. The germline gives CDR1 SGHRS, CDR2 YFSETQ. The CDR3 is 15 amino acids. Deletions cut 0 bases from V and 5 bases from J, with 14 bases between. This sequence joins TRBV5-1 and TRBJ1-1, with D tentatively TRBD1 (5 bases). This receptor was obtained from a female donor in good health and CMV-seronegative. The material sequenced was PBMCs. In nucleotides, the CDR3 is TGCGCCAGCAGCTTGGCGGCCGGGGGTGGTACTGAAGCTTTCTTT. Translation gives CASSLAAGGGTEAFF.